The 7 T cell receptor beta chains below come from one sample, sequenced in a study of blood T cell repertoires in COVID-19. Only in-frame clones appear in the TCRdb table, and some are missing; sequencing was by immunoSEQ multiplex PCR. The sample has approximately 180,000 clones, roughly 89% seen once; the top ten hold approximately 2.5%. What was sequenced was PBMCs or T cells enriched from blood (not recorded which). These receptors all come from a woman in her forties with acute COVID-19.

This clone was observed once. CDR3 coding DNA: TGTGCCAGCAGCGTCCTAGCGGGGGGGAACAATGAGCAGTTCTTC. Protein product: CASSVLAGGNNEQFF. The J gene is TRBJ2-1, the V gene TRBV5-8, with 12 bases fitting TRBD2. Trimming took 4 bases from V and 5 from J; bases not matched to a gene: 4. In germline, CDR1 is SGHTS, CDR2 YDEGEE. CDR3 size: 15 residues.

The gene calls are TRBV12-3 or TRBV12-4 and TRBJ1-2, with TRBD1 as a possible D gene (5 bases). V was shortened by 4 bases and J by 4 bases, with 10 bases between the two germline ends. This CDR3 is built from 13 residues. CDR3 coding DNA: TGTGCCAGCAGTTCCAGGGCCCCCTATGGCTACACCTTC. Protein sequence: CASSSRAPYGYTF.

A few counts support this clone. This chain links TRBV7-9 with TRBJ2-1; 7 nucleotides match TRBD1. V gave up 4 bases and J gave up 3 bases; unmatched junction bases: 6. The CDR3 extends over 15 amino acids. Germline V gene lookup returns CDR1 SEHNR and CDR2 FQNEAQ (reference sequence). CDR3 residues: CASSSYRDSYNEQFF. The DNA of the CDR3 is TGTGCCAGCAGCTCCTACCGGGACAGCTACAATGAGCAGTTCTTC.

J is TRBJ2-7 and V is TRBV30; 11 nucleotides line up with TRBD1. CDR1 is GTSNPN and CDR2 is SVGIG in the germline V gene (reference sequence). This CDR3 has 20 amino acids. Trimming took 1 base from V and 2 from J; bases not matched to a gene: 19. The CDR3 nucleotides are TGTGCCTGGAGTGCGGCATGGAGCCGGGCCCCGGGACAGGGGGCCTACGAGCAGTACTTC. It is translated as CAWSAAWSRAPGQGAYEQYF.

The rearrangement joins TRBV28 to TRBJ1-1; a weak D match, TRBD1 (6 bases). This CDR3 region has 13 residues. Germline assignment: CDR1 MDHEN and CDR2 SYDVKM. V shed 5 bases and J shed 4 bases, with 11 bases lying between them. This chain's CDR3 is CASSRGGGTEAFF. The CDR3 region has the DNA TGTGCCAGCAGTAGGGGGGGAGGCACTGAAGCTTTCTTT.

The V call is TRBV19, the J call TRBJ1-3; D is possibly TRBD1 (5 bases). The CDR3 loop spans 17 amino acids. Trimming removed 5 bases from V and 0 bases from J, with 17 bases in between. Per the germline V gene, CDR1 is LNHDA and CDR2 is SQIVND (reference sequence). CDR3 sequence: CASSPVRIRDSGNTIYF. DNA for the CDR3: TGTGCCAGTAGTCCCGTCCGTATCAGGGACTCTGGAAACACCATATATTTT.

The chain has TRBV12-5 and TRBJ1-5; TRBD1 agrees at 7 bases. Unmatched junction bases numbered 8, after V lost 0 bases and J lost 0 bases. Germline V gene lookup returns CDR1 LGHNT and CDR2 FRNRAP. The CDR3 is 18 residues long. The DNA for the CDR3 is TGTGCTAGTGGTTTGGTACCGACAGGGAGTTATAGCAATCAGCCCCAGCATTTT. Protein product: CASGLVPTGSYSNQPQHF. Full variable domain (rest looked up from reference TRBV12-5 and TRBJ1-5): DARVTQTPRHKVTEMGQEVTMRCQPILGHNTVFWYRQTMMQGLELLAYFRNRAPLDDSGMPKDRFSAEMPDATLATLKIQPSEPRDSAVYFCASGLVPTGSYSNQPQHFGDGTRLSIL.